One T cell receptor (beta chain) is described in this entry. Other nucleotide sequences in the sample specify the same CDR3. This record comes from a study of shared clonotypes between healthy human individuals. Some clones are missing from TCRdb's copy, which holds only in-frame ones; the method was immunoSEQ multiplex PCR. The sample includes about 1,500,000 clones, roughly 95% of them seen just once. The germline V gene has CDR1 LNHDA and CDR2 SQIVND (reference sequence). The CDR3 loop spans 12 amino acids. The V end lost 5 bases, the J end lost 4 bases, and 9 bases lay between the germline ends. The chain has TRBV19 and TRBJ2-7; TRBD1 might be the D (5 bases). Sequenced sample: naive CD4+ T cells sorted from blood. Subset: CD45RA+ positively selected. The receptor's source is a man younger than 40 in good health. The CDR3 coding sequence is TGTGCCAGTAGTTCAGGACAATACGAGCAGTACTTC. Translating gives CASSSGQYEQYF.